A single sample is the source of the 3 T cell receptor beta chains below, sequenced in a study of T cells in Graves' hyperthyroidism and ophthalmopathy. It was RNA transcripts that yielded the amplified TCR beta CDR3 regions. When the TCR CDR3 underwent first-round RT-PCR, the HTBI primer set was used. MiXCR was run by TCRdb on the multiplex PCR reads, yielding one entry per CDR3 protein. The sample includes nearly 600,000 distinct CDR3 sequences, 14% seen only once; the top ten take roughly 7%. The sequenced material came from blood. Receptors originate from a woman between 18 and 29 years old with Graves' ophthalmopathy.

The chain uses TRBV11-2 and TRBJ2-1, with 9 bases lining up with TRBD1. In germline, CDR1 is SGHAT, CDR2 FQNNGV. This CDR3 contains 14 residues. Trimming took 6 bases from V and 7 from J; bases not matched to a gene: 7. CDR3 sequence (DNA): TGTGCCAGCAGAGAACAGGGGGCTCGGAATGAGCAGTTCTTC. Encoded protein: CASREQGARNEQFF. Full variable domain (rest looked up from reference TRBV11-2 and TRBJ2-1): EAGVAQSPRYKIIEKRQSVAFWCNPISGHATLYWYQQILGQGPKLLIQFQNNGVVDDSQLPKDRFSAERLKGVDSTLKIQPAKLEDSAVYLCASREQGARNEQFFGPGTRLTVL.

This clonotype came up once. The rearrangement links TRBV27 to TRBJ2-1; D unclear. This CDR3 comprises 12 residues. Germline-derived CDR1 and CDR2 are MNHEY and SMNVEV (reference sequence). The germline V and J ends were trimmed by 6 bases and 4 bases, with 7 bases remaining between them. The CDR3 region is CASSRNYNEQFF. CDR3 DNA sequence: TGTGCCAGCAGCAGGAATTACAATGAGCAGTTCTTC.

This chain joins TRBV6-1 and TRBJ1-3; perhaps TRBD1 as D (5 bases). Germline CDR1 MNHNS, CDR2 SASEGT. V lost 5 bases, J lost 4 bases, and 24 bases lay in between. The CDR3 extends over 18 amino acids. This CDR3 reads CASSFPGRVGGVGNTIYF. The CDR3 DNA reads TGTGCCAGCAGTTTTCCTGGGCGTGTCGGGGGTGTAGGAAACACCATATATTTT.